This T cell receptor (beta chain) was observed in a study of CD8 T cells in ankylosing spondylitis. Study findings and constraints: In ankylosing spondylitis patients, matched synovial fluid reportedly showed significant enrichment of disease-linked clones. About 8 highly homologous variants made up a TCR beta motif that seemed to typify ankylosing spondylitis blood.

TCRdb fed the 5' RACE reads into MiXCR, producing one record per CDR3 protein. The table records roughly 670,000 distinct CDR3 sequences, 15% to 20% of them present only once. The table lists this clonotype with a few counts. Its target is unknown. The specimen was blood, either unsorted or a sorted T cell fraction (not recorded which). The clonotype originates from a male donor with ankylosing spondylitis.

The CDR3 DNA follows: TGCAGCGTTGAAGATTCGGGCTACCCCGAGCAGTACTTC. Protein product: CSVEDSGYPEQYF. The chain combines TRBV29-1 with TRBJ2-7; no clear D. Deletions cut 0 bases from V and 6 bases from J, with 12 bases between. The germline CDR1 and CDR2 sequences are SQVTM and ANQGSEA. The CDR3 is 13 amino acids.